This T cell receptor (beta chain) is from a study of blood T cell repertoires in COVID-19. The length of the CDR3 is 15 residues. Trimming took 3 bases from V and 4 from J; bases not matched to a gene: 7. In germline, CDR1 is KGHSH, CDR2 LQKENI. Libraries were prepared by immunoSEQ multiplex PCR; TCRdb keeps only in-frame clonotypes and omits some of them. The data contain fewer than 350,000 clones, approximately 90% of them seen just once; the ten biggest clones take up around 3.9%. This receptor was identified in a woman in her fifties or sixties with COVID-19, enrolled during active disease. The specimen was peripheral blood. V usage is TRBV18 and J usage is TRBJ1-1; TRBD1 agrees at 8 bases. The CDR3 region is CASSPTTGASTEAFF. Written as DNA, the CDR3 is TGTGCCAGCTCACCCACGACAGGGGCCAGCACTGAAGCTTTCTTT.